The rows below give T cell receptor beta chains drawn from one sample of a study of blood T cell repertoires in COVID-19. The method was immunoSEQ multiplex PCR; TCRdb's version includes in-frame clones alone and lacks a portion of them. Found here are under 250,000 clones, 88% of them singletons; the top ten hold around 3.2%. The sequenced material came from PBMCs or T cells enriched from blood (not recorded which). The receptors derive from a woman aged 40 to 50 who had been exposed to COVID-19. Each CDR3 is given with its conserved first and last residue. The D gene is left open where the match is weak. Part of the rows lack a size; the others show once, few, many or a class for expanded clones.

D gene,V gene,clone size,J gene,CDR3 protein,CDR3 DNA
NA,TRBV5-1,NA,TRBJ1-2,CASSLTGTSQLYGYTF,TGCGCCAGCAGCTTGACCGGGACATCCCAACTTTATGGCTACACCTTC
NA,TRBV6-6,NA,TRBJ1-1,CASSYLGPRAEAFF,TGTGCCAGCAGTTACCTGGGGCCTAGGGCTGAAGCTTTCTTT
TRBD1,TRBV4-3,NA,TRBJ2-1,CASSEDRGRNNEQFF,TGCGCCAGCAGCGAGGACAGGGGGCGAAACAATGAGCAGTTCTTC
NA,TRBV19,once,TRBJ1-2,CASSFRAGEGYTF,TGTGCCAGCAGTTTCAGGGCTGGAGAAGGCTACACCTTC
TRBD1,TRBV19,NA,TRBJ1-5,CASGDRAGKHQPQHF,TGTGCCAGCGGGGACAGGGCCGGTAAACATCAGCCCCAGCATTTT
NA,TRBV25-1,NA,TRBJ2-7,CASSEPGQVYEQYF,TGTGCCAGCAGTGAGCCCGGACAAGTCTACGAGCAGTACTTC
TRBD1,TRBV19,once,TRBJ1-2,CASRYGQAGSYTF,TGTGCCAGTAGGTACGGACAGGCGGGGAGCTACACCTTC
TRBD2,TRBV5-1,NA,TRBJ2-2,CASSLTSGNTGELFF,TGCGCCAGCAGCCTGACTAGCGGGAACACCGGGGAGCTGTTTTTT
NA,TRBV4-3,NA,TRBJ1-6,CASSQYTRTGLTYNSPLHF,TGCGCCAGCAGCCAATACACCCGTACAGGACTAACCTATAATTCACCCCTCCACTTT
TRBD1,TRBV7-3,NA,TRBJ2-1,CASRTGAHNEQFF,TGTGCCAGCAGGACAGGGGCCCACAATGAGCAGTTCTTC
TRBD1,TRBV6-2/TRBV6-3,NA,TRBJ2-5,CASSYSMGQVFEETQYF,TGTGCCAGCAGTTACTCGATGGGACAGGTGTTCGAAGAGACCCAGTACTTC
TRBD1,TRBV7-2,NA,TRBJ2-7,CASSPGSRAGQGAYEQYF,TGTGCCAGCAGCCCAGGTTCCAGGGCGGGACAGGGGGCCTACGAGCAGTACTTC
TRBD1,TRBV4-2,NA,TRBJ2-1,CASSQGGTGGNNEQFF,TGTGCCAGCAGCCAAGGGGGGACAGGGGGGAACAATGAGCAGTTCTTC